The entry below describes one TCR beta chain. Using immunoSEQ multiplex PCR, the repertoire was profiled, and TCRdb retains in-frame clones only, with some absent. In the table there are over 90,000 clones, roughly nine tenths of which are singletons. The germline CDR1 and CDR2 sequences are SGHRS and YFSETQ. This CDR3 spans 16 amino acids. V gave up 0 bases and J gave up 4 bases; unmatched junction bases: 3. This entry belongs to a study of T cell changes during pregnancy in multiple sclerosis. Specimen: peripheral blood, collected after pregnancy. This TCR was recovered from a female donor with multiple sclerosis, enrolled in a pregnancy study. The chain combines TRBV5-1 with TRBJ2-5; 13 bases agree with TRBD2. The CDR3 spells CASSLELAGGRETQYF. The CDR3 nucleotides read TGCGCCAGCAGCTTGGAACTAGCGGGAGGGCGAGAGACCCAGTACTTC.